Listed below are T cell receptor beta chains from one sample, sequenced in a study of radiotherapy plus CTLA-4 blockade in lung cancer. Assay used: immunoSEQ multiplex PCR; TCRdb lists only in-frame clones, some missing. The table includes some 73,000 clones, roughly 69% detected once. Sequenced material: peripheral blood, taken from a patient treated with radiotherapy plus ipilimumab. These receptors originate from a human donor with non-small cell lung cancer whose response to radiotherapy plus ipilimumab could not be evaluated. CDR3s include the opening cysteine and the closing phenylalanine or tryptophan. D genes are given only for firm matches. Clone size, where shown, is once, few, many, or a class for clones that have expanded.

V gene: TRBV11-2
J gene: TRBJ1-2
D gene: .
clone size: .
CDR3 DNA: TGTGCCAGCAGTCAGGGGAACTATGGCTACACCTTC
CDR3 protein: CASSQGNYGYTF

V gene: TRBV6-6
J gene: TRBJ2-7
D gene: .
clone size: .
CDR3 DNA: TGTGCCAGCAGTCAGACGGGTTCCTACGAGCAGTACTTC
CDR3 protein: CASSQTGSYEQYF

V gene: TRBV7-3
J gene: TRBJ1-6
D gene: .
clone size: once
CDR3 DNA: TGTGCCAGCAGCTTAATGGGGGGTTCAGATTCACCCCTCCACTTT
CDR3 protein: CASSLMGGSDSPLHF

V gene: TRBV18
J gene: TRBJ2-1
D gene: TRBD2
clone size: .
CDR3 DNA: TGTGCCAGCTCACCCCTGGTCACTAGCGGGAGATTTGATGAGCAGTTCTTC
CDR3 protein: CASSPLVTSGRFDEQFF

V gene: TRBV7-9
J gene: TRBJ2-7
D gene: TRBD1
clone size: few
CDR3 DNA: TGTGCCAGCAGCTTCGGAGACAGGGGGCTCTACGAGCAGTACTTC
CDR3 protein: CASSFGDRGLYEQYF

V gene: TRBV28
J gene: TRBJ2-7
D gene: .
clone size: .
CDR3 DNA: TGTGCCAGCAGTTTAACCAGCTCCTACGAGCAGTACTTC
CDR3 protein: CASSLTSSYEQYF

V gene: TRBV7-3
J gene: TRBJ2-3
D gene: TRBD2
clone size: .
CDR3 DNA: TGTGCCAGCAGCTTAAATCCACTAGCGGGGGATACGCAGTATTTT
CDR3 protein: CASSLNPLAGDTQYF

V gene: TRBV29-1
J gene: TRBJ1-1
D gene: .
clone size: .
CDR3 DNA: TGCAGCGTGGGGGTGGGAGGGTTGAACACTGAAGCTTTCTTT
CDR3 protein: CSVGVGGLNTEAFF

V gene: TRBV11-3
J gene: TRBJ1-2
D gene: TRBD1
clone size: .
CDR3 DNA: TGTGCCAGCAGCCCGGGACAGGACTATGGCTACACCTTC
CDR3 protein: CASSPGQDYGYTF

V gene: TRBV9
J gene: TRBJ2-2
D gene: .
clone size: .
CDR3 DNA: TGTGCCAGCAGCGTAGGGCAGTCTCCCTTTTTTAACACCGGGGAGCTGTTTTTT
CDR3 protein: CASSVGQSPFFNTGELFF

V gene: TRBV7-9
J gene: TRBJ1-2
D gene: TRBD1
clone size: .
CDR3 DNA: TGCGCCAGCAGCTTAGGGAACACAGGGGGATATGGCTACACCTTC
CDR3 protein: CASSLGNTGGYGYTF

V gene: TRBV14
J gene: TRBJ1-1
D gene: TRBD1
clone size: few
CDR3 DNA: TGTGCCAGCAGCCGCCTTTTTCGGACAGGGAACACTGAAGCTTTCTTT
CDR3 protein: CASSRLFRTGNTEAFF

V gene: TRBV19
J gene: TRBJ2-7
D gene: .
clone size: .
CDR3 DNA: TGTGCCAGTAAGGAAGTGGGACTTGGGAACTACGAGCAGTACTTC
CDR3 protein: CASKEVGLGNYEQYF

V gene: TRBV19
J gene: TRBJ1-1
D gene: .
clone size: .
CDR3 DNA: TGTGCCAGTAGTTCGACAGCTAACACTGAAGCTTTCTTT
CDR3 protein: CASSSTANTEAFF

V gene: TRBV11-3
J gene: TRBJ2-5
D gene: .
clone size: .
CDR3 DNA: TGTGCCAGCAGTATTAGGGACTTCAGCTGGGAGACCCAGTACTTC
CDR3 protein: CASSIRDFSWETQYF

V gene: TRBV7-3
J gene: TRBJ1-2
D gene: TRBD1
clone size: .
CDR3 DNA: TGTGCCAGCAGCCCGGACCGGGACAGGGTCCGGGGCTACACCTTC
CDR3 protein: CASSPDRDRVRGYTF

V gene: TRBV28
J gene: TRBJ1-2
D gene: .
clone size: .
CDR3 DNA: TGTGCCAGCAGCCCCCAATATGGCTACACCTTC
CDR3 protein: CASSPQYGYTF

V gene: TRBV30
J gene: TRBJ1-1
D gene: .
clone size: .
CDR3 DNA: TGTGCCTGGACCCTCAGGGGTTACACTGAAGCTTTCTTT
CDR3 protein: CAWTLRGYTEAFF

V gene: TRBV11-2
J gene: TRBJ1-1
D gene: TRBD1
clone size: .
CDR3 DNA: TGTGCCAGCAGCCCTGGGACAGGGTCTGAAGCTTTCTTT
CDR3 protein: CASSPGTGSEAFF

V gene: TRBV2
J gene: TRBJ1-2
D gene: TRBD1
clone size: once
CDR3 DNA: TGTGCCAGCAGACCAGGACAGGGGCGGCACTATGGCTACACCTTC
CDR3 protein: CASRPGQGRHYGYTF

V gene: TRBV7-8
J gene: TRBJ2-7
D gene: .
clone size: .
CDR3 DNA: TGTGCCAGCAGCTTCAACCGGGACTCTCTCTACGAGCAGTACTTC
CDR3 protein: CASSFNRDSLYEQYF

V gene: TRBV19
J gene: TRBJ1-1
D gene: .
clone size: .
CDR3 DNA: TGTGCCAGTAGTAACCTTCCCGAGGTTGGGACTGAAGCTTTCTTT
CDR3 protein: CASSNLPEVGTEAFF

V gene: TRBV10-3
J gene: TRBJ2-7
D gene: .
clone size: few
CDR3 DNA: TGTGCCATCAGTGAGTCGGAGTACGAGCAGTACTTC
CDR3 protein: CAISESEYEQYF

V gene: TRBV7-8
J gene: TRBJ1-1
D gene: .
clone size: few
CDR3 DNA: TGTGCCAGCAGCTTAGGGGCGGGGGGGTTGAACACTGAAGCTTTCTTT
CDR3 protein: CASSLGAGGLNTEAFF

V gene: TRBV4-1
J gene: TRBJ1-1
D gene: .
clone size: .
CDR3 DNA: TGCGCCAGCAGCCAAGAAGCGCGGAGGGGCGTTAACACTGAAGCTTTCTTT
CDR3 protein: CASSQEARRGVNTEAFF

V gene: TRBV1
J gene: TRBJ1-1
D gene: .
clone size: .
CDR3 DNA: TGCACCAGCAGCGACCCAGGGGGCGCCGGGAACACTGAAGCTTTCTTT
CDR3 protein: CTSSDPGGAGNTEAFF

V gene: TRBV5-6
J gene: TRBJ2-2
D gene: .
clone size: .
CDR3 DNA: TGTGCCAGCAGCTCCGACGGGACACCCTTGGTAGGGGAGCTGTTTTTT
CDR3 protein: CASSSDGTPLVGELFF

V gene: TRBV10-3
J gene: TRBJ2-7
D gene: TRBD1
clone size: .
CDR3 DNA: TGTGCCACCCGCCCCGGGACAGGGGTTGAGCAGTACTTC
CDR3 protein: CATRPGTGVEQYF

V gene: TRBV7-8
J gene: TRBJ2-1
D gene: TRBD1
clone size: .
CDR3 DNA: TGTGCCAGCAGCTTAGGACAGGGTTTGCGATACAATGAGCAGTTCTTC
CDR3 protein: CASSLGQGLRYNEQFF

V gene: TRBV7-9
J gene: TRBJ1-2
D gene: TRBD1
clone size: few
CDR3 DNA: TGTGCCAGCAGCTGGGGACAGAGTACCGAGTATGGCTACACCTTC
CDR3 protein: CASSWGQSTEYGYTF

V gene: TRBV7-6
J gene: TRBJ2-7
D gene: .
clone size: .
CDR3 DNA: TGTGCCAGCAGCTCCCACAGCTCCTACGAGCAGTACTTC
CDR3 protein: CASSSHSSYEQYF

V gene: TRBV6-5
J gene: TRBJ1-6
D gene: .
clone size: .
CDR3 DNA: TGTGCCAGCACCAGGGACACTGGGTCACCCCTCCACTTT
CDR3 protein: CASTRDTGSPLHF

V gene: TRBV5-1
J gene: TRBJ2-7
D gene: .
clone size: .
CDR3 DNA: TGCGCCAGCAGCTTGGCCGGTGGAGGAACCTACGAGCAGTACTTC
CDR3 protein: CASSLAGGGTYEQYF

V gene: TRBV7-9
J gene: TRBJ1-4
D gene: TRBD1
clone size: few
CDR3 DNA: TGTGCCAGCAGCCCCCGGGACAGGGCTAATGAAAAACTGTTTTTT
CDR3 protein: CASSPRDRANEKLFF